A single sample gave rise to the 2 T cell receptor beta chains below, sequenced in a study of monozygotic twins with inflammatory bowel disease. TCRdb reprocessed the 5' RACE reads, keeping one entry per CDR3 protein, no DNA. The sample data list approximately 200,000 distinct CDR3 sequences. Sequencing used blood. These receptors all stem from a human donor with ulcerative colitis or Crohn's disease, or a healthy co-twin of an affected twin (not recorded which).

This chain joins TRBV12-3 or TRBV12-4 and TRBJ1-1; TCRdb returns TRBD1, unconfirmable since there is no DNA. The CDR3 consists of 14 residues. The CDR3 here is CASSPTGQNTEAFF.

The V call is TRBV29-1, the J call TRBJ1-1. In germline, CDR1 is SQVTM, CDR2 ANQGSEA. The CDR3 is 13 amino acids. This chain's CDR3 is CSVGGGLNTEAFF.